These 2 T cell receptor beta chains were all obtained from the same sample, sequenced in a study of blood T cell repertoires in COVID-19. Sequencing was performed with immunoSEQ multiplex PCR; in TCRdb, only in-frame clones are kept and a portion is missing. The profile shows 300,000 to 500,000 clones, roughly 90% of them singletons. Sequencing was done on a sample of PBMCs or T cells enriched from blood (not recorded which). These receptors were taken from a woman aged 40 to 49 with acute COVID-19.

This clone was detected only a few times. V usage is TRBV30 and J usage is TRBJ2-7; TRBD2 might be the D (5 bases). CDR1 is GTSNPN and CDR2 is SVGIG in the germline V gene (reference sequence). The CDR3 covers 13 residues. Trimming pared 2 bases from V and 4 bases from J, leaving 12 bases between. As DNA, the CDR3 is TGTGCCTGGAGTTCTGGGGAGCAATACGAGCAGTACTTC. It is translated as CAWSSGEQYEQYF. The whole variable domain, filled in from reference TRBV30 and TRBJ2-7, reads SQTIHQWPATLVQPVGSPLSLECTVEGTSNPNLYWYRQAAGRGLQLLFYSVGIGQISSEVPQNLSASRPQDRQFILSSKKLLLSDSGFYLCAWSSGEQYEQYFGPGTRLTVT.

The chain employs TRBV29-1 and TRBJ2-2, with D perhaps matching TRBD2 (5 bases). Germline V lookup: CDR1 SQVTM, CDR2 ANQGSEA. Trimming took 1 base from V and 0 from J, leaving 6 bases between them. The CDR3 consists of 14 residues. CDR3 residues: CSVEGTANTGELFF. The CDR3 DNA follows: TGCAGCGTTGAAGGGACTGCGAACACCGGGGAGCTGTTTTTT.